The TCR beta chain described here comes from a study of long-term antiretroviral therapy in people with HIV. Study results and caveats: HIV repertoire CDR3 lengths ranged less widely than those of controls. Before ART, certain clones expanded, and these dominated the repertoire at all time points. Upon ART, diversity increased but remained lower than transplant donor controls.

As concerns this clone: Its cognate antigen is unknown.

The libraries were made with immunoSEQ v3.0 at survey level. Assay: immunoSEQ multiplex PCR; the TCRdb copy retains only in-frame clones and omits some. The sample shows over 30,000 clones, around 80% of them seen only once. Trimming took off 4 bases at V and 6 bases at J, with 12 bases between the two ends. The CDR3 extends over 14 amino acids. The germline V gene has CDR1 KGHSH and CDR2 LQKENI. The chain links TRBV18 to TRBJ1-4; D is unresolved. The receptor's source is a woman aged 45-65 years with HIV. Here the sequenced sample was unsorted PBMCs, taken 2 years after starting antiretroviral therapy. The CDR3 DNA reads TGTGCCAGCTCACGAGGGAGAGGAGATGAAAAACTGTTTTTT. Translating it yields CASSRGRGDEKLFF.